This T cell receptor beta chain comes out of a study of vaccination and CD4 T cells after COVID-19. Across the study: Ranging from 14 to 241, the interval between dose two and post-vaccine sampling had a median of about ten weeks.

CDR3 length: 13 residues. V dropped 7 bases and J dropped 8; count of bases not matched to a gene: 7. CDR1 is LNHDA, CDR2 SQIVND, per germline (reference sequence). Stated treatment: approximately nine-day PBMC culture with coronavirus spike peptide pools or control peptides (ViraFEST assay). Via ViraFEST, peptide pools expanded antigen-specific T cells before TCR sequencing. With the Oncomine TCR Beta short-read assay, DNA from cultured CD4+ T cells was sequenced. MiXCR was run by TCRdb on the PCR reads, yielding one entry per CDR3 protein. The table records about 16,000 distinct CDR3 sequences, about two fifths of them present only once. In its sample, this clonotype was seen once. Its target is not known.

The receptor's source is a human donor who had recovered from COVID-19. The sequences come from CD4+ T cells from blood, cultured in vitro, collected after SARS-CoV-2 vaccination. This sequence joins TRBV19 and TRBJ2-1, with 8 bases identical to TRBD2. The CDR3 region has the DNA TGTGCCAGTACCCCGGGGGGGTGGGATGAGCAGTTCTTC. It translates to CASTPGGWDEQFF.